Included here is one T cell receptor beta chain sequence, with context. This entry comes from a study of cytomegalovirus exposure and HLA in healthy donors. CDR1 MNHNS and CDR2 SASEGT come from the germline V gene. The CDR3 is 16 amino acids. V lost 2 bases and J 7 bases, leaving 17 bases between the germline ends. PCR employed 60 Vbeta and 13 Jbeta primers. The protocol was immunoSEQ multiplex PCR, while the TCRdb copy is restricted to in-frame clones and leaves out a portion. The sample includes about 130,000 clones, around 85% of them seen just once. This TCR derives from a boy younger than 18 in good health and CMV-seronegative. Sequencing used PBMCs. The chain employs TRBV6-1 and TRBJ1-4; no clear D. CDR3 amino acids: CASSEMLVGSGEKLFF. CDR3 sequence (DNA): TGTGCCAGCAGTGAAATGTTGGTAGGGAGTGGTGAAAAACTGTTTTTT.